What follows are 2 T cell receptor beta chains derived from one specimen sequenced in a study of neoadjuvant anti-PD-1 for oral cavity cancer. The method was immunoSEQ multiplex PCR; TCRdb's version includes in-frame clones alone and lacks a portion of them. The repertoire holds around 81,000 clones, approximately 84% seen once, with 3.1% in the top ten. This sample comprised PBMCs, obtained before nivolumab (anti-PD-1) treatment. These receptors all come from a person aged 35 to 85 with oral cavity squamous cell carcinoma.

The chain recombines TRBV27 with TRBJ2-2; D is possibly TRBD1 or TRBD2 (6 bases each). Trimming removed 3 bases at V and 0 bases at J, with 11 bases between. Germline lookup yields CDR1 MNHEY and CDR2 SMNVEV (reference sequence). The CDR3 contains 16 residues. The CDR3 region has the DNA TGTGCCAGCAGTTTGGTCGGGGGCGCGAACACCGGGGAGCTGTTTTTT. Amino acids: CASSLVGGANTGELFF.

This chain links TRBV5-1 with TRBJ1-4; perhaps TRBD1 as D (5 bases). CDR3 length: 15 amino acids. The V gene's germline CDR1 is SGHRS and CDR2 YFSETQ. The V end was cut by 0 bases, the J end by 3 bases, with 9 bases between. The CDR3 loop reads CASSLDGGANEKLFF. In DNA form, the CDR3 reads TGCGCCAGCAGCTTGGATGGGGGAGCTAATGAAAAACTGTTTTTT.